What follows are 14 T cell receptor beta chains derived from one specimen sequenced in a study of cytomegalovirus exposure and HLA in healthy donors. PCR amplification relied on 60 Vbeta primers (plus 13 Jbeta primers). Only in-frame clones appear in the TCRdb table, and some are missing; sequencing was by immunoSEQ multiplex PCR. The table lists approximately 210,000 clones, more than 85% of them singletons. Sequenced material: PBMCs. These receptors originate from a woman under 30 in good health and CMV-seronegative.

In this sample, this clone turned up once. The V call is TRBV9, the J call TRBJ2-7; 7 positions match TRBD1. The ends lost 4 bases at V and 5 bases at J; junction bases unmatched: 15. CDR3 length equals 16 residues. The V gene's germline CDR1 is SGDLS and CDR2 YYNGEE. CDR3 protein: CASSPLRTGLNNEQYF. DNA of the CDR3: TGTGCCAGCAGCCCCCTCCGGACAGGATTGAACAACGAGCAGTACTTC.

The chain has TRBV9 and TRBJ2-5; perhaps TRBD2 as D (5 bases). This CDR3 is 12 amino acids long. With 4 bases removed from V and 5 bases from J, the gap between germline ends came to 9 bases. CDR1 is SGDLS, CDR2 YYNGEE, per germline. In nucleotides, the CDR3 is TGTGCCAGCAGCTCCCGAGGGGAGACCCAGTACTTC. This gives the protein CASSSRGETQYF.

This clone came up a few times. The CDR3 is CASSLRGPEETQYF. The CDR3 DNA follows: TGCGCCAGCAGCTTGAGGGGCCCTGAAGAGACCCAGTACTTC. V gene TRBV5-1 combines with J gene TRBJ2-5, with a possible D match to TRBD1 (5 bases). Germline V gene data show CDR1 as SGHRS and CDR2 as YFSETQ. The CDR3 sequence is 14 residues long. Trimming left V 1 base short and J 3 bases short, with 10 bases between.

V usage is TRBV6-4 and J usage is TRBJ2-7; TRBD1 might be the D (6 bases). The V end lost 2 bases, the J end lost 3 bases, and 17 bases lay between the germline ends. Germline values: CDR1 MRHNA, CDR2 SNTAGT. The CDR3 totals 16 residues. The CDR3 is CASSDPRSRGCYEQYF. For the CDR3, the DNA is TGTGCCAGCAGTGACCCCCGAAGCAGGGGTTGCTACGAGCAGTACTTC.

CDR3: CASRTTGITYEQYF. The DNA of the CDR3 is TGTGCCAGCAGAACAACAGGGATCACCTACGAGCAGTACTTC. The V call is TRBV2, the J call TRBJ2-7, with D possibly matching TRBD1 (6 bases). The CDR3 runs 14 residues. From germline, CDR1 is SNHLY and CDR2 FYNNEI. The V gene lost 6 bases and the J gene lost 2 bases, with 14 bases spanning the gap. The whole variable domain, remainder taken from reference TRBV2 and TRBJ2-7, is EPEVTQTPSHQVTQMGQEVILRCVPISNHLYFYWYRQILGQKVEFLVSFYNNEISEKSEIFDDQFSVERPDGSNFTLKIRSTKLEDSAMYFCASRTTGITYEQYFGPGTRLTVT.

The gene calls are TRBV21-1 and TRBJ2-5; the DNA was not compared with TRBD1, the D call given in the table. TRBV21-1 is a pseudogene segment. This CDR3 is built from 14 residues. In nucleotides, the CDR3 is TGTGCCAGCAGCCGGACAGGGATAGAAGAGACCCAGTACTTC. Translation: CASSRTGIEETQYF.

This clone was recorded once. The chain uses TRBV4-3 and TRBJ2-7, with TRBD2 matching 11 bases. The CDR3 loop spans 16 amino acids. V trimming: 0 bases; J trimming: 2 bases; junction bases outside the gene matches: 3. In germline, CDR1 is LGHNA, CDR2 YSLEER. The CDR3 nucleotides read TGCGCCAGCAGCCAAGATCTAGCGGGAGGTACCTACGAGCAGTACTTC. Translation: CASSQDLAGGTYEQYF.

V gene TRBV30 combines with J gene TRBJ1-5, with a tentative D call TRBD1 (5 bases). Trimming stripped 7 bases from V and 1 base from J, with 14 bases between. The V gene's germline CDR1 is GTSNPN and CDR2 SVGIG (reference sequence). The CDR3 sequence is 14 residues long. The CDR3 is CASSSGASNQPQHF. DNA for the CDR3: TGTGCCTCCTCCAGCGGGGCGAGCAATCAGCCCCAGCATTTT. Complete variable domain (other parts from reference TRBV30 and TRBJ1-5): SQTIHQWPATLVQPVGSPLSLECTVEGTSNPNLYWYRQAAGRGLQLLFYSVGIGQISSEVPQNLSASRPQDRQFILSSKKLLLSDSGFYLCASSSGASNQPQHFGDGTRLSIL.

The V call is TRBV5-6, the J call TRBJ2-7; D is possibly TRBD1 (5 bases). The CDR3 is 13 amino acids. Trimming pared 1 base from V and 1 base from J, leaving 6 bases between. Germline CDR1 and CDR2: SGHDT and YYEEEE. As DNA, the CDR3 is TGTGCCAGCAGCTTGAGGGGATCCTACGAGCAGTACTTC. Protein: CASSLRGSYEQYF.

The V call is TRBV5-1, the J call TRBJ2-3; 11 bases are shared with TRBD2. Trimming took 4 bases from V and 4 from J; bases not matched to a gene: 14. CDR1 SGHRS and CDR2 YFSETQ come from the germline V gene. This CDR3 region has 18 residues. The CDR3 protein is CASSLTAPLAGAPDTQYF. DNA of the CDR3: TGCGCCAGCAGCCTCACCGCGCCACTAGCGGGAGCCCCAGATACGCAGTATTTT.

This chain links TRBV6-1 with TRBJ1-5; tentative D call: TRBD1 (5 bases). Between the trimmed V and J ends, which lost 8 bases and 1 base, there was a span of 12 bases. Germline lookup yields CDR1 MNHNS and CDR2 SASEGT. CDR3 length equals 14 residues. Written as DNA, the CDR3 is TGTGCCAGCCGGTGGGGCCAAAGCAATCAGCCCCAGCATTTT. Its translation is CASRWGQSNQPQHF.

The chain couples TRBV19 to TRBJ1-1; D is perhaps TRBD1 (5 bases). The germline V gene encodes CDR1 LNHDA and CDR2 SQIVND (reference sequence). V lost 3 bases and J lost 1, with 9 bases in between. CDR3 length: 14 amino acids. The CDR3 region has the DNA TGTGCCAGTAGTATCAGGGCAGGGAACACTGAAGCTTTCTTT. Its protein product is CASSIRAGNTEAFF.

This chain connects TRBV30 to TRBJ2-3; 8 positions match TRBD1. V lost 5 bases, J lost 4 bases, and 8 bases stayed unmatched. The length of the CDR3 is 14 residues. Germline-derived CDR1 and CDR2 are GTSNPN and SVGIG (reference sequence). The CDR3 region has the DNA TGTGCCTGGGCCGACAGGGGAGAAGCAGATACGCAGTATTTT. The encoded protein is CAWADRGEADTQYF.

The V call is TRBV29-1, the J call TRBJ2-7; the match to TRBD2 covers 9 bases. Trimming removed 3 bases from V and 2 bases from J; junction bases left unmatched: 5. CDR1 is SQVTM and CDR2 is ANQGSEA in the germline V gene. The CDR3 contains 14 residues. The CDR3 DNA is TGCAGCGTTGAGGCCCTAGCGGGAACCTACGAGCAGTACTTC. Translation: CSVEALAGTYEQYF.